The subject of this entry is one T cell receptor beta chain. The antigen this receptor binds is unknown. No per-base quality is available; no much larger clone lies one base away. The data were taken from a study of blood T cell repertoires in COVID-19 (dated by TCRdb to 2019 to 2021). The study in broad terms: The collaborator samples originated in the United States, Italy and Spain and spanned the acute and convalescent phases of COVID-19. Nearly every sample came with metadata listing a de-identified subject ID, COVID-19 status, age in years and sex. A freely available public database, intended as a resource for researchers studying the immune response to SARS-CoV-2, is where the repertoires were released. The samples were drawn from two sources: the first 160 participants of the ongoing ImmuneRACE study, and 1,000 to 1,500 subjects contributed by 6 global collaborators. The material from the prospective study consisted of cDNA or gDNA derived from T cells, B-cell-depleted T cells, or PBMCs. Where HLA class I and class II types were available, the types were taken from metadata supplied by the sample provider, not from assay-based typing. Subjects who had been exposed to COVID-19, were actively infected with it, or had recovered from it provided the deeply sampled blood TCRbeta repertoires that made up the dataset.

General conclusions and limits of the study: The quantity of clinical and demographic metadata differed by source and by participant and was supplied without curation.

The CDR3 goes from the cysteine to the phenylalanine over 13 residues. Only the CDR3 portion is preserved as DNA: 39 bases, with reading frame beginning at the first base. A distance of 13 bases separates the germline ends of V and J, which lose 5 bases and 7 bases respectively. From the germline V gene, CDR1 is SGHDT and CDR2 is YYEEEE. The immunoSEQ Assay, a bias-controlled multiplex PCR, was used to amplify TCRbeta CDR3 regions from genomic DNA. The authors processed their data as follows. Nucleated cell counts per sample were estimated from amplification of reference gene primers within the assay. To quantify the absolute abundance of each unique TCRbeta CDR3 rearrangement, sequence reads were collapsed and filtered. Productive Simpson clonality was computed per sample as the square root of Simpson's diversity index over productive rearrangements. The table was pulled from immuneACCESS by TCRdb, which kept in-frame rearrangements only. Such tables lose some clones; where checked, under half of the loss comes from unresolved V genes, and the rest has no known cause. V and J calls and clone size follow that table, whereas D and trimming were derived from the DNA. The sample table holds approximately 380,000 clones, of which 85% were seen once. In total, the top ten clones hold about 3.6% of the sample.

Collaborating institutions collected whole blood in K2EDTA tubes following their own protocols. For TCRbeta analysis, collaborators shipped samples in one of three forms: frozen whole blood, isolated PBMCs, or DNA extracted from either of those sample types. The rearrangement joined TRBV5-6 to TRBJ2-1; the D gene is possibly TRBD2, with 6 bases matching. This clonotype originated in a woman under 30 with acute or convalescent COVID-19. The sequenced sample was peripheral blood. The CDR3 reads as follows: CASSWLTRNEQFF. The nucleotide sequence is TGTGCCAGCAGTTGGCTGACTAGGAATGAGCAGTTCTTC.